What follows are 32 T cell receptor beta chains derived from one specimen sequenced in a study of blood T cell repertoires in COVID-19. The repertoire was sequenced with immunoSEQ multiplex PCR; TCRdb's copy has only in-frame clones and lacks some. Of about 120,000 clones in the sample, 75% to 90% were seen once. Sequencing input: peripheral blood. These TCRs come from a man in his 70s with active or convalescent COVID-19.

The gene calls are TRBV9 and TRBJ2-5; no firm D call. The CDR3 totals 12 residues. The ends were cut back, 3 bases at V and 2 bases at J, with 5 bases in the middle. Germline V gene data show CDR1 as SGDLS and CDR2 as YYNGEE. This CDR3 is CASSAGQETQYF. The CDR3 nucleotides read TGTGCCAGCAGCGCCGGGCAAGAGACCCAGTACTTC.

V is TRBV19 and J is TRBJ1-5, with a possible D match to TRBD1 (6 bases). Trimming stripped 7 bases from V and 1 base from J, with 14 bases between. The CDR3 contains 15 residues. Per the germline V gene, CDR1 is LNHDA and CDR2 is SQIVND (reference sequence). This chain's CDR3 is CASIEGGGSNQPQHF. CDR3 nucleotides: TGTGCCAGTATAGAGGGGGGAGGGAGCAATCAGCCCCAGCATTTT.

This rearrangement joins TRBV7-2 to TRBJ1-4; D perhaps matches TRBD1 (6 bases). The CDR3 contains 14 residues. V lost 5 bases to trimming and J lost 4 bases, with 11 bases between them. Germline V gene lookup returns CDR1 SGHTA and CDR2 FQGNSA. The CDR3 spells CASSAGANNEKLFF. CDR3 nucleotide sequence: TGTGCCAGCAGCGCAGGGGCTAATAATGAAAAACTGTTTTTT.

The DNA for the CDR3 is TGTGCCAGCAGTTACTTTCATTCCACGAACACCGGGGAGCTGTTTTTT. It is translated as CASSYFHSTNTGELFF. The rearrangement joins TRBV6-2 or TRBV6-3 to TRBJ2-2; D call uncertain. This CDR3 comprises 16 residues. Looked up from germline, CDR1 is MNHEY and CDR2 is SVGEGT. Trimming removed 1 base from V and 0 bases from J, with 9 bases in between.

The chain carries TRBV2 and TRBJ2-1, with 7 bases fitting TRBD1. Germline assignment: CDR1 SNHLY and CDR2 FYNNEI. Losses at the gene ends were 3 bases for V and 4 bases for J; bases not matched to a gene: 6. This CDR3 contains 15 residues. In DNA, the CDR3 is TGTGCCAGCAGTGAGACAGGGAGCAGGTACAATGAGCAGTTCTTC. Its translation is CASSETGSRYNEQFF. Using reference TRBV2 and TRBJ2-1 for the parts outside the CDR3, the full variable domain is EPEVTQTPSHQVTQMGQEVILRCVPISNHLYFYWYRQILGQKVEFLVSFYNNEISEKSEIFDDQFSVERPDGSNFTLKIRSTKLEDSAMYFCASSETGSRYNEQFFGPGTRLTVL.

CDR3 sequence (DNA): TGTGCCAGCAGCTCGACAGGGAGTCGGGCCTATGGCTACACCTTC. Its protein product is CASSSTGSRAYGYTF. The V call is TRBV13, the J call TRBJ1-2; 7 nucleotides match TRBD1. The CDR3 contains 15 residues. V shed 4 bases and J 4 bases; nucleotides not matched to a gene: 9. Per germline, CDR1 PRHDT and CDR2 FYEKMQ (reference sequence).

This sequence joins TRBV3-1 (or the pseudogene TRBV3-2) and TRBJ2-3; D unclear. This CDR3 spans 16 amino acids. The germline gives CDR1 LGHDT, CDR2 YNNKEL (reference sequence). Trimming cost V 1 base and J 1 base, with 12 bases left between them. The CDR3 bases are TGTGCCAGCAGCCAAGCGGTCAACGTGGGCACAGATACGCAGTATTTT. Translation: CASSQAVNVGTDTQYF.

V and J are TRBV3-1 (or the pseudogene TRBV3-2) and TRBJ2-2, with TRBD2 identical over 7 bases. The CDR3 contains 15 residues. The germline V gene encodes CDR1 LGHDT and CDR2 YNNKEL (reference sequence). Unmatched junction bases numbered 4, after V lost 2 bases and J lost 4 bases. The CDR3 loop reads CASSQSSGITGELFF. The CDR3 DNA reads as TGTGCCAGCAGCCAATCTAGCGGAATCACCGGGGAGCTGTTTTTT.

The gene calls are TRBV6-6 and TRBJ1-5; 7 bases map to TRBD1. The CDR3 spans 15 residues. Looked up from germline, CDR1 is MNHNY and CDR2 is SVGAGI (reference sequence). The J segment lost 5 bases and the V segment lost 5 bases, leaving 9 bases of the junction unmatched. The CDR3 DNA sequence: TGTGCCAGCAGTGCCCGACAGGGATCTCATCAGCCCCAGCATTTT. The encoded protein is CASSARQGSHQPQHF.

This clone was detected a few times. J is TRBJ2-5 and V is TRBV10-3; 13 bases line up with TRBD2. The germline gives CDR1 ENHRY, CDR2 SYGVKD. V was clipped by 0 bases and J by 10 bases; unmatched bases: 11. This CDR3 is built from 17 residues. CDR3 protein: CAISESGLLAGGPDQYF. DNA for the CDR3: TGTGCCATCAGTGAGTCGGGCCTACTAGCGGGAGGGCCGGACCAGTACTTC.

The CDR3 DNA sequence: TGTGCCAGTAAAGGGACAGGGGGTGAAAAACTGTTTTTT. This encodes CASKGTGGEKLFF. V and J are TRBV19 and TRBJ1-4, with TRBD1 matching over 11 bases. Germline loops: CDR1 LNHDA, CDR2 SQIVND (reference sequence). V dropped 7 bases and J dropped 7; count of bases not matched to a gene: 2. The CDR3 is made up of 13 amino acids. Full variable domain (rest looked up from reference TRBV19 and TRBJ1-4): DGGITQSPKYLFRKEGQNVTLSCEQNLNHDAMYWYRQDPGQGLRLIYYSQIVNDFQKGDIAEGYSVSREKKESFPLTVTSAQKNPTAFYLCASKGTGGEKLFFGSGTQLSVL.

The sample holds one count of this clone. The gene calls are TRBV12-3 or TRBV12-4 and TRBJ2-7; TRBD1 agrees at 7 bases. J gave up 3 bases and V 5 bases, and 1 base lay outside the gene matches. The CDR3 extends over 12 amino acids. CDR3 loop: CASSDRDYEQYF. DNA of the CDR3: TGTGCCAGCAGTGACAGGGACTACGAGCAGTACTTC.

The chain joins TRBV11-2 to TRBJ2-6, with no clear D. Germline values: CDR1 SGHAT, CDR2 FQNNGV. Between the trimmed V and J ends, which lost 6 bases and 2 bases, there was a span of 2 bases. This CDR3 has 12 amino acids. The CDR3 sequence: CASSTGANVLTF. Here the CDR3 DNA reads TGTGCCAGCAGTACTGGGGCCAACGTCCTGACTTTC.

This clone was seen a single time. The chain recombines TRBV12-3 or TRBV12-4 with TRBJ1-2; no definite D call. The V gene lost 1 base and the J gene lost 8 bases, with 8 bases spanning the gap. CDR3 length: 12 residues. This CDR3 is CASSLETRGYTF. The CDR3 DNA is TGTGCCAGCAGTTTAGAGACAAGAGGCTACACCTTC.

This chain joins TRBV10-3 and TRBJ1-1; D is perhaps TRBD1 (5 bases). CDR3 length equals 11 residues. Trimming removed 10 bases at V and 11 bases at J, with 17 bases between. The germline V gene encodes CDR1 ENHRY and CDR2 SYGVKD. CDR3 coding DNA: TGTGCCACTCAGGGCCTCGTTAGTGCTTTCTTT. Translation gives CATQGLVSAFF.

This chain joins TRBV7-9 and TRBJ2-2; no clear D. The CDR3 spans 13 residues. V gave up 9 bases and J gave up 0 bases, with 8 bases separating them. Per germline, CDR1 SEHNR and CDR2 FQNEAQ (reference sequence). CDR3 residues: CARGTTNTGELFF. The CDR3, as DNA: TGTGCCAGGGGCACCACGAACACCGGGGAGCTGTTTTTT.

The chain couples TRBV5-1 to TRBJ2-7, with 9 bases fitting TRBD2. CDR1 and CDR2 (germline): SGHRS, YFSETQ. The V segment lost 4 bases and the J segment 3 bases; nucleotides outside the gene matches: 14. The CDR3 runs to 17 residues. The CDR3 sequence is CASSPELAGTSSYEQYF. For the CDR3, the DNA is TGCGCCAGCAGCCCCGAGCTAGCGGGAACGTCAAGCTACGAGCAGTACTTC.

The chain couples TRBV4-1 to TRBJ2-7; D perhaps matches TRBD2 (5 bases). The CDR3 consists of 17 residues. V gave up 0 bases and J gave up 1 base, with 16 bases separating them. Germline V gene sequence: CDR1 MGHRA, CDR2 YSYEKL. DNA for the CDR3: TGCGCCAGCAGCCAAGAAACCGGGGTAGAAAATTCCTACGAGCAGTACTTC. Its translation: CASSQETGVENSYEQYF.

Here the CDR3 DNA reads TGTGCCAGCTCACAAGGGGGCACTGAAGCTTTCTTT. Protein sequence: CASSQGGTEAFF. The gene calls are TRBV18 and TRBJ1-1; D might be TRBD1 (6 bases). V was pared by 4 bases and J by 4 bases, with 7 bases between. This CDR3 has 12 amino acids. Per germline, CDR1 KGHSH and CDR2 LQKENI.

The rearrangement uses TRBV14 and TRBJ1-5; a weak D match, TRBD1 (5 bases). This CDR3 has 12 residues. Germline lookup yields CDR1 SGHDN and CDR2 FVKESK. V lost 11 bases and J 6 bases, leaving 14 bases between the germline ends. The CDR3 sequence is CAVPQGFQPQHF. CDR3 in DNA: TGTGCCGTCCCCCAGGGTTTTCAGCCCCAGCATTTT.

V gene TRBV7-9 combines with J gene TRBJ1-1; a possible D gene is TRBD1 (6 bases). Per germline, CDR1 SEHNR and CDR2 FQNEAQ (reference sequence). The CDR3 is 12 amino acids. Trimming shortened V by 5 bases and J by 13 bases, and 17 bases separated the two germline ends. The CDR3 nucleotides read TGTGCCAGCAGCCCGGTAGGGGGACAAGGTTTCTTT. Translating gives CASSPVGGQGFF.

This rearrangement joins TRBV3-1 (or the pseudogene TRBV3-2) to TRBJ1-3; 10 nucleotides line up with TRBD1. CDR3 length: 15 amino acids. V shed 4 bases and J 2 bases; nucleotides not matched to a gene: 2. Germline-derived CDR1 and CDR2 are LGHDT and YNNKEL (reference sequence). Here the CDR3 DNA reads TGTGCCAGCAGCCGGGGGACAGGGGCTGGAAACACCATATATTTT. This encodes CASSRGTGAGNTIYF.

The J gene is TRBJ2-7, the V gene TRBV19; 11 bases are shared with TRBD1. Trimming cost V 4 bases and J 2 bases; bases outside gene matches: 4. Germline assignment: CDR1 LNHDA and CDR2 SQIVND (reference sequence). The CDR3 is made up of 15 amino acids. The CDR3 bases are TGTGCCAGTAGTAGGTTGGACAGGGGGCCCTACGAGCAGTACTTC. It encodes CASSRLDRGPYEQYF.

The chain combines TRBV24-1 with TRBJ2-3, with no clear D. The germline CDR1 and CDR2 sequences are KGHDR and SFDVKD. The CDR3 extends over 14 amino acids. Trimming took off 0 bases at V and 2 bases at J, with 5 bases between the two ends. The CDR3 DNA reads TGTGCCACCAGTGATTTGGGAGACACAGATACGCAGTATTTT. Translating gives CATSDLGDTDTQYF.

V is TRBV2 and J is TRBJ1-6, with D perhaps TRBD1 (5 bases). This CDR3 region has 13 residues. Trimming left V 6 bases short and J 8 bases short, with 11 bases between. The germline CDR1 and CDR2 sequences are SNHLY and FYNNEI. The CDR3 DNA is TGTGCCAGCAGACTCGGGACTTATTCACCCCTCCACTTT. Its translation is CASRLGTYSPLHF. The full variable domain, its missing parts supplied by reference TRBV2 and TRBJ1-6, is EPEVTQTPSHQVTQMGQEVILRCVPISNHLYFYWYRQILGQKVEFLVSFYNNEISEKSEIFDDQFSVERPDGSNFTLKIRSTKLEDSAMYFCASRLGTYSPLHFGNGTRLTVT.

The CDR3 coding sequence is TGTGCCTGGACAGGGGATAACACTGAAGCTTTCTTT. Protein: CAWTGDNTEAFF. The chain is built from TRBV30 and TRBJ1-1; D perhaps matches TRBD1 (6 bases). Germline CDR1 is GTSNPN and CDR2 is SVGIG (reference sequence). There are 12 residues in the CDR3. Trimming removed 4 bases from V and 2 bases from J, with 8 bases in between.

The rearrangement joins TRBV28 to TRBJ1-5; a weak D match, TRBD1 (5 bases). CDR3 length: 14 residues. The germline gives CDR1 MDHEN, CDR2 SYDVKM. Trimming removed 6 bases from V and 0 bases from J, with 9 bases in between. The CDR3 region has the DNA TGTGCCAGCAGACGACAGTATAGCAATCAGCCCCAGCATTTT. This translates into CASRRQYSNQPQHF.

Comments on this clone: In this CDR3 the conserved last residue, phenylalanine or tryptophan, is missing, so a read error is likely. The DNA is left out, because the CDR3 cannot be placed on it with certainty; the CDR3 is given as TCRdb lists it. The genes are TRBV6-4 and TRBJ2-4; the listed D gene, TRBD1, was not tested against the DNA. Germline V gives CDR1 MRHNA, CDR2 SNTAGT. From its first to its last residue, the CDR3 has 13 amino acids. This chain's CDR3 is CASTETGANPTFR.

The rearrangement joins TRBV19 to TRBJ2-5; D is perhaps TRBD1 (7 bases). The V gene's germline CDR1 is LNHDA and CDR2 SQIVND (reference sequence). The CDR3 is made up of 14 amino acids. Trimming took 5 bases from V and 2 from J, leaving 12 bases between them. The CDR3 coding sequence is TGTGCCAGTAGTGTTCAGGGGGGACAAGAGACCCAGTACTTC. It yields the protein CASSVQGGQETQYF.

This chain uses TRBV9 with TRBJ2-1, with D hard to call. The CDR3 is made up of 15 amino acids. Germline V gene data show CDR1 as SGDLS and CDR2 as YYNGEE. V was clipped by 1 base and J by 5 bases, with 13 bases between them. CDR3 nucleotides: TGTGCCAGCAGCGTACTTGGCAACCTGAACAATGAGCAGTTCTTC. This codes for CASSVLGNLNNEQFF.

This chain joins TRBV18 and TRBJ2-1, with 10 positions matching TRBD2. V shed 3 bases and J 4 bases; nucleotides not matched to a gene: 6. The germline V gene encodes CDR1 KGHSH and CDR2 LQKENI. The CDR3 extends over 16 amino acids. DNA of the CDR3: TGTGCCAGCTCACCGGGCCTAGCGGGAGCTTACAATGAGCAGTTCTTC. Translated, it gives CASSPGLAGAYNEQFF. The variable domain in full, with the rest retrieved from reference TRBV18 and TRBJ2-1, is NAGVMQNPRHLVRRRGQEARLRCSPMKGHSHVYWYRQLPEEGLKFMVYLQKENIIDESGMPKERFSAEFPKEGPSILRIQQVVRGDSAAYFCASSPGLAGAYNEQFFGPGTRLTVL.

The genes are TRBV28 and TRBJ2-7, with a weak D call TRBD2 (7 bases). The CDR3 has 15 amino acids. Germline CDR1 and CDR2: MDHEN and SYDVKM. V shed 8 bases and J shed 4 bases, with 21 bases lying between them. CDR3 sequence reads: CASGSISGGDYEQYF. CDR3 nucleotides: TGTGCCAGCGGAAGCATATCGGGGGGCGATTACGAGCAGTACTTC.